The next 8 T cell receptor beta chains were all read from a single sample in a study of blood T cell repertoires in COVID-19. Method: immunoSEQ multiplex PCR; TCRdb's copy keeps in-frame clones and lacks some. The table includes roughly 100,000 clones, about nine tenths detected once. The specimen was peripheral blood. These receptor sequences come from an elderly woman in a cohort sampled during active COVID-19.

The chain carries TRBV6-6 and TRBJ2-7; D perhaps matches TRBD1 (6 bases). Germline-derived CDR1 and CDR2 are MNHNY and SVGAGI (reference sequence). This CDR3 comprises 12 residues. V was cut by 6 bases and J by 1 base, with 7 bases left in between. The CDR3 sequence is CASSGQSYEQYF. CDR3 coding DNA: TGTGCCAGCAGCGGACAGTCCTACGAGCAGTACTTC.

CDR3 nucleotide sequence: TGTGCCAGCTCACCACCGGCTAGCGGTTACAATGAGCAGTTCTTC. Its translation: CASSPPASGYNEQFF. The chain combines TRBV18 with TRBJ2-1, with TRBD2 matching 7 bases. In germline, CDR1 is KGHSH, CDR2 LQKENI. The V gene end was trimmed by 0 bases and the J gene end by 4 bases; junction bases not matched to a gene: 3. CDR3 length: 15 amino acids.

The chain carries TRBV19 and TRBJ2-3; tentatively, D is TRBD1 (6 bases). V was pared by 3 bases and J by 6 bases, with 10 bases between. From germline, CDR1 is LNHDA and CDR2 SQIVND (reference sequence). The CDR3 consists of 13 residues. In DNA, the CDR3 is TGTGCCAGTAGTATTATGAGGGGGGATACGCAGTATTTT. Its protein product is CASSIMRGDTQYF.

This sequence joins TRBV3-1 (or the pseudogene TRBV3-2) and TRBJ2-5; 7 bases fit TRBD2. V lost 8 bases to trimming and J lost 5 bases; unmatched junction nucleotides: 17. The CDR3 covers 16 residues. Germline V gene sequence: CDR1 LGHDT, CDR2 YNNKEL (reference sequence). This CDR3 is CASSAGDLPTGETQYF. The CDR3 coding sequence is TGTGCCAGCTCGGCGGGAGATCTGCCGACGGGGGAGACCCAGTACTTC.

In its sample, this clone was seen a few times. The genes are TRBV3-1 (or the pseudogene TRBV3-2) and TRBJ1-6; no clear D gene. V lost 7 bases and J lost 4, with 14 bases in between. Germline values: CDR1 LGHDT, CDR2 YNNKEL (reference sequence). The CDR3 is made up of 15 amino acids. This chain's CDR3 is CASKGDTKYNSPLHF. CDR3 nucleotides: TGTGCCAGCAAAGGAGATACTAAATATAATTCACCCCTCCACTTT.

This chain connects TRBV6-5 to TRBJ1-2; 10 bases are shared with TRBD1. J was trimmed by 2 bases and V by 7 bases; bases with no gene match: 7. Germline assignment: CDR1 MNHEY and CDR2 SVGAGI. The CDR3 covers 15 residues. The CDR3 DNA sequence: TGTGCCAGCACCGCGCGGGGACAGGGGAACTATGGCTACACCTTC. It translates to CASTARGQGNYGYTF.

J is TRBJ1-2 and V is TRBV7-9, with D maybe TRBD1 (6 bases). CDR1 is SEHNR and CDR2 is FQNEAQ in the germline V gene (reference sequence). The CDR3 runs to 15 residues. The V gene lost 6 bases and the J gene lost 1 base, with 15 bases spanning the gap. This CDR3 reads CASRHGQPLNYGYTF. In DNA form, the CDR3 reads TGTGCCAGCAGGCATGGACAGCCCCTTAACTATGGCTACACCTTC.

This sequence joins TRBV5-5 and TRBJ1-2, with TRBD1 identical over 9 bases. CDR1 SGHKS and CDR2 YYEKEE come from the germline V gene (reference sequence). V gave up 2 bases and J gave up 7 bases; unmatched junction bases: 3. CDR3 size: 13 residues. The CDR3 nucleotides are TGTGCCAGCAGCTTAGGACAGGGGCCTGGCTACACCTTC. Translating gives CASSLGQGPGYTF.